The sequence of this T cell receptor beta chain was determined in a study of T-cell reconstitution after alpha-beta-depleted transplantation in children. Note on this clonotype: Germline and junction disagree at one end, which may indicate a read error.

Preparing the TCRbeta library involved the use of unique molecular identifiers. Via MiXCR, TCRdb re-called the PCR reads, giving one row per CDR3 protein. The sample carries over 550,000 distinct CDR3 sequences, about 10% recorded once. The TCR comes from a human donor who donated a stem cell graft to a child with acute myeloid leukemia. This specimen consisted of PBMCs from the stem cell graft donor, obtained from the stem cell graft.

The chain's CDR3 is CASRLAGTETQYF. The CDR3 nucleotides read TGTGCCAGCAGGTTAGCGGGAACGGAGACCCAGTACTTC. This chain joins TRBV12-3 or TRBV12-4 and TRBJ2-5, with TRBD2 matching 8 bases. The length of the CDR3 is 13 residues.